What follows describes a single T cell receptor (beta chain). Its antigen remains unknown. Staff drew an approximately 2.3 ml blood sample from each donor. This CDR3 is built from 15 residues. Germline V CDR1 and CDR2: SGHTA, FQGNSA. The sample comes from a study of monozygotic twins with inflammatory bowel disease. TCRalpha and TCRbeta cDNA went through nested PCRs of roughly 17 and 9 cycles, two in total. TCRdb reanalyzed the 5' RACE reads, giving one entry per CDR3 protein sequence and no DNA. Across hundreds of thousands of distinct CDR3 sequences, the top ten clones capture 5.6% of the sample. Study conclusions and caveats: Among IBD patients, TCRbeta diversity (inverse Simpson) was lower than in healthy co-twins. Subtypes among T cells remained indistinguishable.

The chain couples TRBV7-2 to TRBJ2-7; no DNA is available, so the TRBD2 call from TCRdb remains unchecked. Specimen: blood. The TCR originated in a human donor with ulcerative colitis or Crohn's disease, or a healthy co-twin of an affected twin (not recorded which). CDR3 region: CASSLARGRVYEQYF. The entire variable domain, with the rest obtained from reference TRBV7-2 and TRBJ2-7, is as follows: GAGVSQSPSNKVTEKGKDVELRCDPISGHTALYWYRQSLGQGLEFLIYFQGNSAPDKSGLPSDRFSAERTGGSVSTLTIQRTQQEDSAVYLCASSLARGRVYEQYFGPGTRLTVT.